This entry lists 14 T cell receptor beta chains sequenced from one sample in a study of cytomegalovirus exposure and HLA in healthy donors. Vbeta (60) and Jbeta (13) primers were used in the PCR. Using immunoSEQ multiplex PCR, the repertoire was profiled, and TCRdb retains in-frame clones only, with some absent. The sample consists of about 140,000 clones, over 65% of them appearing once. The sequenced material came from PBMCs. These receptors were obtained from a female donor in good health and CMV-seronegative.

The CDR3, as DNA: TGTGCCACCACAACAGACAGTTCCCCTGGGGCCAACGTCCTGACTTTC. The encoded protein is CATTTDSSPGANVLTF. This chain links TRBV10-3 with TRBJ2-6, with D possibly being TRBD1 (5 bases). Germline lookup yields CDR1 ENHRY and CDR2 SYGVKD. CDR3 length equals 16 residues. With 10 bases removed from V and 2 bases from J, the gap between germline ends came to 18 bases.

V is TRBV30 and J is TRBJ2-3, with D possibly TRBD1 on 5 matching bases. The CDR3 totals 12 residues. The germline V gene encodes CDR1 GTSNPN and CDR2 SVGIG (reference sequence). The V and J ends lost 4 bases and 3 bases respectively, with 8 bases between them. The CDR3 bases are TGTGCCTGGACAGGGTTGACAGATACGCAGTATTTT. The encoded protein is CAWTGLTDTQYF.

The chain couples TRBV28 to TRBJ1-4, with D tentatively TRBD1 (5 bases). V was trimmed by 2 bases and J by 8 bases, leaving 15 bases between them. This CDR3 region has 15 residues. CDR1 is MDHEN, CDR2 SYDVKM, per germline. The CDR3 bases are TGTGCCAGCAGTTTAATCTTGAGGGGAGGAGAAAAACTGTTTTTT. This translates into CASSLILRGGEKLFF. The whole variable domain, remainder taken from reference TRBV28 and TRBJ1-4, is DVKVTQSSRYLVKRTGEKVFLECVQDMDHENMFWYRQDPGLGLRLIYFSYDVKMKEKGDIPEGYSVSREKKERFSLILESASTNQTSMYLCASSLILRGGEKLFFGSGTQLSVL.

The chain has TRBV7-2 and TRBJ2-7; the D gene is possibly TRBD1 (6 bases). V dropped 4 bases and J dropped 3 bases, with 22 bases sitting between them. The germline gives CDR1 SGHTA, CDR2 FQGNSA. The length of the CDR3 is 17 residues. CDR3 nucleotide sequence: TGTGCCAGCAGCTGGAGGCCCGGACAGTCCAAACTCTACGAGCAGTACTTC. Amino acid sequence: CASSWRPGQSKLYEQYF.

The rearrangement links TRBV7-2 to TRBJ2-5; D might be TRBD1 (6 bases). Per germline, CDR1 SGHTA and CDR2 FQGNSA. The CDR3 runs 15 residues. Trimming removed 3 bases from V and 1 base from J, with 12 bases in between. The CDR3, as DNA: TGTGCCAGCAGCTTTGTCAGGGGAAGCCAAGAGACCCAGTACTTC. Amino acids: CASSFVRGSQETQYF.

In nucleotides, the CDR3 is TGTGCCAGCGCCGCCAGGGGACAGATCCAAGAGACCCAGTACTTC. It encodes CASAARGQIQETQYF. The V call is TRBV2, the J call TRBJ2-5; TRBD1 agrees at 7 bases. The germline V gene has CDR1 SNHLY and CDR2 FYNNEI. This CDR3 is 15 amino acids long. J gave up 1 base and V 8 bases, and 10 bases lay outside the gene matches.

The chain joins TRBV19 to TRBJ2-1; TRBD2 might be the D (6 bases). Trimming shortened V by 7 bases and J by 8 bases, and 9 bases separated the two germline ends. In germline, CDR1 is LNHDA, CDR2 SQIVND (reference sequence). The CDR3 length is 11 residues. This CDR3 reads CASTPGDEQFF. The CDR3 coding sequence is TGTGCCAGTACCCCGGGGGATGAGCAGTTCTTC.

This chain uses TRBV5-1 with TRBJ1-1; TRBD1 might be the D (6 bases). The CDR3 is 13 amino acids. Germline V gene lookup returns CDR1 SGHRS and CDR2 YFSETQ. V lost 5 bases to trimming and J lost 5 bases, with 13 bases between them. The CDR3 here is CASSSQGRTEAFF. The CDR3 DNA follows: TGCGCCAGCAGTTCACAGGGCCGAACTGAAGCTTTCTTT. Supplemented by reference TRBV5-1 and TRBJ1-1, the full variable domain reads KAGVTQTPRYLIKTRGQQVTLSCSPISGHRSVSWYQQTPGQGLQFLFEYFSETQRNKGNFPGRFSGRQFSNSRSEMNVSTLELGDSALYLCASSSQGRTEAFFGQGTRLTVV.

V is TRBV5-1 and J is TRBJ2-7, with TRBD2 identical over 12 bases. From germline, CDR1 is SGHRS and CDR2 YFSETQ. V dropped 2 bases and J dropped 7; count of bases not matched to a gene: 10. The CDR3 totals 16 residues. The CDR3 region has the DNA TGCGCCAGCAGCTTAGGACTAGCGGGACGGGCGGGGGAGCAGTACTTC. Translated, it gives CASSLGLAGRAGEQYF.

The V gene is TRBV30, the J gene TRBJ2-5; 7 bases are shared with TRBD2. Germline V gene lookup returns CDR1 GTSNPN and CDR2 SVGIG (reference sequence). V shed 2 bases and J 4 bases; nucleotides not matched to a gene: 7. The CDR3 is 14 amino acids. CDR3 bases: TGTGCCTGGAGTAGAGCGGGGAAGATAGAGACCCAGTACTTC. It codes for CAWSRAGKIETQYF.

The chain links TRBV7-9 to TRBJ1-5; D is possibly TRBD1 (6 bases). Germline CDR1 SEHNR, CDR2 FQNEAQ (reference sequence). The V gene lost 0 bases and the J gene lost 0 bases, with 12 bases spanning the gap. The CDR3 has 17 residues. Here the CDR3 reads CASSLAGTRNSNQPQHF. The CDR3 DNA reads TGTGCCAGCAGCTTAGCCGGGACACGAAATAGCAATCAGCCCCAGCATTTT.

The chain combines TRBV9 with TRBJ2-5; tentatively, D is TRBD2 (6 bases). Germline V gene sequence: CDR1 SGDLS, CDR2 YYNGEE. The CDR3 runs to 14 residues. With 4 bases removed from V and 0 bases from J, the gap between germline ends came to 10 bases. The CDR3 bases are TGTGCCAGCAGCCACGGAGGGTACCAAGAGACCCAGTACTTC. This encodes CASSHGGYQETQYF.

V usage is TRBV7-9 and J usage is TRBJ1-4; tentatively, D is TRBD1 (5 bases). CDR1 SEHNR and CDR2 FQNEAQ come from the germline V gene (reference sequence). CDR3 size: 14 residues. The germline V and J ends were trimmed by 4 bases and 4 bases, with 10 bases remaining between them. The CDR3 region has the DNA TGTGCCAGCAGCTCTAGACAGCTTAATGAAAAACTGTTTTTT. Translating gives CASSSRQLNEKLFF.

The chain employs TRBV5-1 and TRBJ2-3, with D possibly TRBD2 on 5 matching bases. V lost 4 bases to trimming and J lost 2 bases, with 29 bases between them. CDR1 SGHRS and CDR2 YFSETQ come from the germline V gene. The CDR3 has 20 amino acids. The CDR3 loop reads CASSTNVLPVRGINTDTQYF. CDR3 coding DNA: TGCGCCAGCAGCACAAACGTCCTCCCAGTTCGAGGGATTAACACAGATACGCAGTATTTT.